This TCR beta chain was sequenced during a study of PD-L1 blockade in urothelial cancer (dated by TCRdb to the late 2010s). For the study in its entirety: Therapy was started in about 2014 for all patients, and atezolizumab 1,200 mg was administered intravenously every 3 weeks. About nine tenths of the roughly 29 patients were identified as males with urothelial cancer of bladder origin, and a prior smoking history was reported by 18 of 29 patients. Around 29 patients had pretreatment blood TCR-seq, some 25 had at least one posttreatment blood collection, and some 25 had tumor TCR-seq. Under ten patients achieved durable clinical benefit and about 22 did not. An exploratory multi-omic analysis was conducted of the somatic, immune and clinical correlates of response to PD-L1 blockade with atezolizumab in urothelial cancer. An ECOG performance status of 0 or 1 was recorded for the patients, and 0 to 3 prior chemotherapy regimens had been received by the patients. In the same patients who had TCR sequencing, pretreatment tumors also underwent whole exome sequencing and RNA sequencing. Progression-free survival longer than 6 months counted as durable clinical benefit, and TCR features were additionally tested against both progression-free and overall survival. Pretreatment tumor samples, along with matched peripheral blood serially collected before and after atezolizumab treatment, were subjected to TCR sequencing. Blood samples gave a median of roughly 150,000 T cells and 80,000 to 95,000 unique TCRs, with a median clonality of roughly 0.081. Blood samples were analyzed at 3 weeks after treatment start (second dose) and at 6 weeks after treatment start. The investigation overall reported the following: Because of the small sample size (n ≈ 27) and the many exploratory analyses performed, the results are intended to be regarded as hypothesis-generating. At 3 weeks after the start of treatment, tumor-associated TCR clones in peripheral blood had expanded more in patients with durable benefit (n of about 21, p = 0.022). A pretreatment peripheral blood TCR clonality below the median was linked to improved progression-free and overall survival.

On this clone itself: What this receptor recognizes is not known. Base quality data are lacking; no much larger clone is found one base away.

The time point tag for this specimen amounts to: pretreatment peripheral blood. The cohort comprised nearly 30 patients with locally advanced or metastatic urothelial carcinoma treated at Memorial Sloan Kettering on a trial protocol. Peripheral blood mononuclear cells were collected pretreatment and during treatment, with between 1 and 8 total time points per patient. The Qiagen DNeasy Blood extraction kit was used to purify genomic DNA from total PBMCs and from tumor samples. PBMCs were collected pretreatment and during treatment, and were isolated and stored as previously described. Counted from cysteine to phenylalanine, this CDR3 has 15 amino acids. Only the CDR3 DNA stays, 45 bases, in frame from base 1. V is shortened by 0 bases, J by 4 bases, and the region joining them spans 11 bases. The germline V gene sets CDR1 to SGHRS and CDR2 to YFSETQ. Synthetic TCR analog templates were spiked into each PCR so that absolute template abundance could be estimated from read counts. The immunoSEQ assay used bias-controlled V and J gene primers to amplify TCRbeta CDR3 regions from genomic DNA. Sequencing of rearranged TCRbeta segments was performed at approximately 20X coverage. In the source study's methods: Sequencing errors were corrected by clustering, and CDR3s were annotated against IMGT so that V, D and J genes could be assigned. Only productive TCRbeta rearrangements were used in downstream analyses, excluding out-of-frame or stop-codon sequences. To compute clonality, Shannon entropy was normalized by the log of the number of unique productive sequences and then subtracted from one. Clones differing between time points or between blood and tumor were identified by Fisher's exact test with Benjamini-Hochberg correction at adjusted p below 0.01. TCRdb holds this immuneACCESS table with in-frame rearrangements only. Some clones are missing; in checked studies, unresolved V genes explain under half, and the rest has no known cause. The V and J calls and the clone size are those of that table, but D and trimming were determined from the DNA. In this sample the table shows about 50,000 clones, approximately 79% of which occur a single time. About 10% of the sample belongs to the ten largest clones.

The sequence was collected from an older man with urothelial cancer. In this chain, TRBV5-1 is recombined with TRBJ1-3, and possibly TRBD1, on 6 matching bases. The sample consisted of PBMCs, taken around atezolizumab (anti-PD-L1) treatment. The sequence in DNA is TGCGCCAGCAGCTTGGTTGGTGACAGGGGAAACACCATATATTTT. It translates to CASSLVGDRGNTIYF. The CDR3, completed at both ends by the reference TRBV5-1 and TRBJ1-3 genes, gives the full variable domain KAGVTQTPRYLIKTRGQQVTLSCSPISGHRSVSWYQQTPGQGLQFLFEYFSETQRNKGNFPGRFSGRQFSNSRSEMNVSTLELGDSALYLCASSLVGDRGNTIYFGEGSWLTVV.